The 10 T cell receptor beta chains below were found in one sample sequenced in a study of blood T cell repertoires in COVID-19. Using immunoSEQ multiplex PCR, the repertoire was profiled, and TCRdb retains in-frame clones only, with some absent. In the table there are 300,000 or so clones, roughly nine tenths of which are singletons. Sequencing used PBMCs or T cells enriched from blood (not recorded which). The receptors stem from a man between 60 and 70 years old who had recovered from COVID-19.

The CDR3 DNA reads TGTGCCAGCAGCAAAGGCGGCGGAACTAGTGTTTCCTACAATGAGCAGTTCTTC. It translates to CASSKGGGTSVSYNEQFF. This chain uses TRBV7-9 with TRBJ2-1, with D possibly matching TRBD2 (5 bases). Trimming cost V 5 bases and J 1 base, with 21 bases left between them. CDR1 is SEHNR and CDR2 is FQNEAQ in the germline V gene (reference sequence). CDR3 length: 18 amino acids.

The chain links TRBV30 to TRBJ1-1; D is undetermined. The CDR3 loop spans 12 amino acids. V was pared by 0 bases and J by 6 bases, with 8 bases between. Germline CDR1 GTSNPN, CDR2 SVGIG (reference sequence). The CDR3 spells CAWSVGEAEAFF. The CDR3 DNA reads TGTGCCTGGAGTGTTGGTGAGGCTGAAGCTTTCTTT.

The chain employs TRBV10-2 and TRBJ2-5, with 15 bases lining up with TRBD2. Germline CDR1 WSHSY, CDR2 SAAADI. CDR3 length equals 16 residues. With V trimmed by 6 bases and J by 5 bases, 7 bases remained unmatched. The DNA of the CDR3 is TGCGCCAGCAGCCACGGACTAGCGGGGGGGCCGGAGACCCAGTACTTC. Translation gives CASSHGLAGGPETQYF.

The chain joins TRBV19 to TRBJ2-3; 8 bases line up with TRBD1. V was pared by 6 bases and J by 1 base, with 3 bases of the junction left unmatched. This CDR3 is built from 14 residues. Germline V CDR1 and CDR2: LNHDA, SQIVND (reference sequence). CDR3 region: CASSGQGGTDTQYF. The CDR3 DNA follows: TGTGCCAGTAGCGGACAGGGCGGCACAGATACGCAGTATTTT.

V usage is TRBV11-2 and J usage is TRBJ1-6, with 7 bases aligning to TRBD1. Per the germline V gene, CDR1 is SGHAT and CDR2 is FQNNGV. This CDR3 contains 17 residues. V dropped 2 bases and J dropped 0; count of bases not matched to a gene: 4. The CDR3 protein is CASSLIQGSSYNSPLHF. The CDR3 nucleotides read TGTGCCAGCAGCTTAATACAGGGGAGCTCCTATAATTCACCCCTCCACTTT.

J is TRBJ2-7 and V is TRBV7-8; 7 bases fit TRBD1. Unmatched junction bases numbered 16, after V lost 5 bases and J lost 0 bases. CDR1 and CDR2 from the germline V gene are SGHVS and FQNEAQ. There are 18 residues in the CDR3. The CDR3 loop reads CASSHDRERVWDSYEQYF. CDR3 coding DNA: TGTGCCAGCAGCCATGACAGGGAGCGTGTATGGGACTCCTACGAGCAGTACTTC.

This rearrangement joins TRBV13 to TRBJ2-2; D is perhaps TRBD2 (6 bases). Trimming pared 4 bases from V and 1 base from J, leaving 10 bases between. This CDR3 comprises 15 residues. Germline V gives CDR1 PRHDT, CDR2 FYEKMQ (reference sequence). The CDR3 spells CASSWRGRNTGELFF. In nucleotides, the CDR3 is TGTGCCAGCAGCTGGAGGGGACGGAACACCGGGGAGCTGTTTTTT.

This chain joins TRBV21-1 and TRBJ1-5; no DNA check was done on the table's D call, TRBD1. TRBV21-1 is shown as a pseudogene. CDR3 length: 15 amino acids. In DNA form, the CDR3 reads TGTGCCAGCACCGACAGGACAAATAGCAATCAGCCCCAGCATTTT. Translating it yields CASTDRTNSNQPQHF.

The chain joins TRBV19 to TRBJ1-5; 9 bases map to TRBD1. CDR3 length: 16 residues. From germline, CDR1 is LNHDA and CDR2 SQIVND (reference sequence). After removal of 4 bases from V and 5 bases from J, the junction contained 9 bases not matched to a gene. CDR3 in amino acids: CASSRGGQGMYQPQHF. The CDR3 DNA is TGTGCCAGTAGTAGAGGGGGACAGGGTATGTATCAGCCCCAGCATTTT.

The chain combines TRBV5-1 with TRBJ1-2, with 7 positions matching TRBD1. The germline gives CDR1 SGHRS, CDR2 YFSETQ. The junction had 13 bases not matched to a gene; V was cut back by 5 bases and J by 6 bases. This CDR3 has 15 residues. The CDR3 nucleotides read TGCGCCAGCAGGGGGGACAGCGGCATGGCGGATGGCTACACCTTC. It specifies CASRGDSGMADGYTF.